This T cell receptor (beta chain) is drawn from a study of blood T cells in healthy people across ages. Study in general: Capture by template switching was about one barcoded beta molecule per two T cells.

Trimming stripped 8 bases from V and 5 bases from J, with 18 bases between. The CDR3 is 13 residues long. Per germline, CDR1 SQVTM and CDR2 ANQGSEA. For the second PCR, which ran for roughly 7 to 11 cycles, a sample-barcoded 5' primer and a J-beta primer mix were used. Each of the cDNA molecules was tagged by a template-switch adaptor with 12 random nucleotides. A single record per CDR3 protein comes from TCRdb applying MiXCR to the 5' RACE reads. The sample contains 700,000 or so distinct CDR3 sequences, roughly 20% of which appear only once. Sequenced input: blood. The receptor was derived from a man in his 70s in good health. The gene calls are TRBV29-1 and TRBJ2-5; no firm D call. This CDR3 is CSTPPDPGETQYF. DNA for the CDR3: TGCAGCACCCCCCCAGACCCCGGGGAGACCCAGTACTTC.